The following is a T cell receptor (beta chain) sequence with its context. This specimen belongs to a study of blood T cell repertoires in COVID-19. Turning to the study itself: Samples taken during acute and convalescent COVID-19 were collected in the United States, Italy and Spain.

Authors' processing steps: Amplification with reference gene primers provided the estimates of nucleated cell counts. Libraries were prepared by immunoSEQ multiplex PCR; TCRdb keeps only in-frame clonotypes and omits some of them. V and J calls and clone size follow that table, whereas D and trimming were derived from the DNA. The sample lists about 120,000 clones, roughly nine tenths occurring once. Trimming cost V 6 bases and J 5 bases, with 13 bases left between them. This CDR3 is 14 amino acids long. CDR1 SGHAT and CDR2 FQDESV come from the germline V gene (reference sequence). Specimen: peripheral blood. This TCR derives from a man in his sixties or seventies with active or convalescent COVID-19. The V call is TRBV11-1, the J call TRBJ2-2, with D possibly TRBD1 on 5 matching bases. DNA for the CDR3: TGTGCCAGCAGGCGGACACGATCTACCGGGGAGCTGTTTTTT. Residues: CASRRTRSTGELFF.